This note documents a single T cell receptor beta chain sequence. This specimen comes from a study of T cells expressing NK-cell markers. Overall study: Seven donors tested HCMV-seropositive and one tested seronegative among the eight sequenced.

Germline-derived CDR1 and CDR2 are MGHRA and YSYEKL. The CDR3 length is 14 residues. TCRdb reprocessed the 5' RACE reads, with one entry per CDR3 protein and no DNA. This sample's table has around 550,000 distinct CDR3 sequences. Sequencing was performed on blood T cells: a sorted CD56 or NKG2C T cell subset, CD4+ or CD8+ T cells, or bulk PBMC T cells (not recorded which). The sequence was collected from a man aged 18 to 29 in good health. This chain joins TRBV4-1 and TRBJ1-1; the TRBD1 assignment by TCRdb is unverifiable without DNA. The chain's CDR3 is CASSLPDRNTEAFF.